The 25 T cell receptor beta chains given below trace back to one sample, sequenced in a study of tumor-infiltrating lymphocytes in primary liver carcinoma. Co-extracting RNA and DNA was done with about 20-33 mg of unsorted bulk tissue as input. TCR beta cDNA was made from 500 ng total RNA with a constant-region primer. Three nested multiplex PCR rounds of slightly modified ARM-PCR generated TCR beta libraries. With TRBV1-TRBV30 forward primers and a C-beta reverse primer, the first two PCR rounds were run for 10 to 11 cycles each. Each CDR3 protein gets one entry after TCRdb re-called the multiplex PCR reads with MiXCR. The sample comprises 150,000 to 200,000 distinct CDR3 sequences, over 80% of which are singletons, and about a sixth rests with the top ten. The sample taken for sequencing was tumor tissue from primary liver carcinoma. These TCRs come from a man between 35 and 55 years old with primary liver carcinoma and hepatitis B virus infection.

Concerning this clonotype: Sequence at one end of the junction differs from germline and may be a read error. The rearrangement links TRBV20-1 to TRBJ2-1; D is ambiguous. The CDR3 contains 11 residues. CDR1 and CDR2 (germline): DFQATT, SNEGSKA (reference sequence). The CDR3 region is CSARQSNEQLF. CDR3 coding DNA: TGCAGTGCTAGGCAGTCCAATGAGCAGCTCTTC.

Note on this clonotype: It is likely a read error, because the conserved phenylalanine at the end of the CDR3 is missing. It is unclear where the CDR3 begins or ends on the DNA, so no DNA is shown, and the CDR3 is as TCRdb lists it. The chain is built from TRBV6-2 or TRBV6-3 and TRBJ2-5; the table's D call of TRBD1 was not tested on the DNA. 14 amino acids form the CDR3, both terminal residues included. Germline CDR1 MNHEY, CDR2 SVGEGT. The CDR3 reads CASTPQGAQETHYL.

This clonotype was seen only a few times. The junction shows a germline mismatch at one end, possibly a read error. This chain uses TRBV6-2 or TRBV6-3 with TRBJ2-1, with D unresolved. This CDR3 comprises 13 residues. CDR1 is MNHEY and CDR2 is SVGEGT in the germline V gene. CDR3 DNA sequence: TGTGCCAGTAGTTACGCCGTATTAAATGAGCACTTCTTC. Translation gives CASSYAVLNEHFF.

The table lists this clonotype with a few counts. The rearrangement joins TRBV20-1 to TRBJ2-5; D unclear. Trimming removed 6 bases from V and 5 bases from J, with 4 bases in between. Germline V gives CDR1 DFQATT, CDR2 SNEGSKA (reference sequence). The length of the CDR3 is 9 residues. For the CDR3, the DNA is TGCAGTGCACCGGAGACCCAGTACTTC. Protein sequence: CSAPETQYF.

This clonotype was seen once. This chain uses TRBV11-2 with TRBJ2-5; no clear D gene. With 5 bases removed from V and 5 bases from J, the gap between germline ends came to 27 bases. This CDR3 comprises 18 residues. The germline CDR1 and CDR2 sequences are SGHAT and FQNNGV. CDR3 sequence: CASSPNSNQSTGRETQYF. The CDR3 DNA follows: TGTGCCAGCAGCCCTAACTCAAACCAGAGTACTGGGCGGGAGACCCAGTACTTC. Full variable domain (outside the CDR3, taken from reference TRBV11-2 and TRBJ2-5): EAGVAQSPRYKIIEKRQSVAFWCNPISGHATLYWYQQILGQGPKLLIQFQNNGVVDDSQLPKDRFSAERLKGVDSTLKIQPAKLEDSAVYLCASSPNSNQSTGRETQYFGPGTRLLVL.

As concerns this clonotype: The junction shows a germline mismatch at one end, possibly a read error. The J gene is TRBJ1-2, the V gene TRBV29-1; 8 bases line up with TRBD1. Looked up from germline, CDR1 is SQVTM and CDR2 is ANQGSEA. The CDR3 sequence is 12 residues long. The CDR3 protein is CCVDRQGHGYTF. The CDR3 bases are TGCTGCGTTGATCGACAGGGGCACGGCTACACCTTC. Complete variable domain (other parts from reference TRBV29-1 and TRBJ1-2): SAVISQKPSRDICQRGTSLTIQCQVDSQVTMMFWYRQQPGQSLTLIATANQGSEATYESGFVIDKFPISRPNLTFSTLTVSNMSPEDSSIYLCCVDRQGHGYTFGSGTRLTVV.

This clonotype came up a few times. Because the CDR3 is missing its conserved closing phenylalanine or tryptophan, this is likely a read error. The chain employs TRBV4-3 and TRBJ1-2; D not resolved. Germline CDR1 and CDR2: LGHNA and YSLEER. The length of the CDR3 is 13 residues. CDR3 residues: CASSQEGNYGYTL. The CDR3 region has the DNA TGCGCCAGTAGCCAAGAGGGCAACTATGGCTACACCTTA.

Remarks on this clonotype: This may stem from a read error, because a much larger clone lies one nucleotide away. The rearrangement joins TRBV14 to TRBJ1-6, with D unclear. The CDR3 is 15 amino acids. V lost 11 bases to trimming and J lost 7 bases, with 21 bases between them. CDR1 and CDR2 (germline): SGHDN, FVKESK. In DNA, the CDR3 is TGTGCCGGCAACCAAGAGTTTCTGGGGAATTCACCCCTCCACTTT. This encodes CAGNQEFLGNSPLHF. The full variable domain, in which reference TRBV14 and TRBJ1-6 provide the parts outside the CDR3, is EAGVTQFPSHSVIEKGQTVTLRCDPISGHDNLYWYRRVMGKEIKFLLHFVKESKQDESGMPNNRFLAERTGGTYSTLKVQPAELEDSGVYFCAGNQEFLGNSPLHFGNGTRLTVT.

Regarding this clonotype: At one end, the junction sequence differs from germline, possibly due to a read error. The chain carries TRBV6-2 or TRBV6-3 and TRBJ2-3, with D uncertain. Germline values: CDR1 MNHEY, CDR2 SVGEGT. This CDR3 is 12 amino acids long. CDR3 residues: CVSRPSADTQYF. As DNA, the CDR3 is TGTGTCAGCAGGCCCTCAGCGGATACGCAGTATTTT.

The chain joins TRBV6-4 to TRBJ1-1, with a tentative D call TRBD1 (5 bases). V was cut by 6 bases and J by 11 bases, with 19 bases left in between. The CDR3 has 13 amino acids. Germline CDR1 and CDR2: MRHNA and SNTAGT. The chain's CDR3 is CASRDGAGGSAFF. The CDR3 nucleotides read TGTGCCAGCAGAGACGGCGCTGGGGGGTCGGCTTTCTTT.

The V call is TRBV12-3 or TRBV12-4, the J call TRBJ1-3; D gene ambiguous. The CDR3 consists of 16 residues. Trimming cost V 5 bases and J 8 bases, with 22 bases left between them. The CDR3 DNA follows: TGTGCCAGCAGTCTTGACCAGCGCATCTCTGGGCACACCATATATTTT. It specifies CASSLDQRISGHTIYF.

In its sample, this clonotype was seen once. The chain couples TRBV11-2 to TRBJ2-1; 11 bases line up with TRBD2. CDR1 is SGHAT, CDR2 FQNNGV, per germline. The CDR3 covers 17 residues. Trimming removed 5 bases from V and 11 bases from J; junction bases left unmatched: 17. CDR3 protein: CASSLRPLAGDSDKQFF. As DNA, the CDR3 is TGTGCCAGCAGCCTACGACCACTAGCGGGAGATAGTGATAAGCAGTTCTTC.

About this clonotype: Just one base apart from a much larger clone, this may be a read error. The rearrangement joins TRBV28 to TRBJ2-3; no clear D gene. CDR1 and CDR2 from the germline V gene are MDHEN and SYDVKM. V lost 2 bases and J 1 base, leaving 7 bases between the germline ends. The CDR3 contains 14 residues. The CDR3 DNA is TGTGCCAGCAGTTTAGTGTCGGGCACAGATACGCAGTATTTT. Its translation: CASSLVSGTDTQYF.

V is TRBV5-1 and J is TRBJ1-1; D is possibly TRBD1 (5 bases). Germline V lookup: CDR1 SGHRS, CDR2 YFSETQ. This CDR3 comprises 15 residues. With 4 bases removed from V and 4 bases from J, the gap between germline ends came to 17 bases. Here the CDR3 reads CASSVSRVAGTEAFF. As DNA, the CDR3 is TGCGCCAGCAGCGTAAGCAGGGTGGCGGGCACTGAAGCTTTCTTT.

To note about this clonotype: The junction does not match germline at one end; this may be a read error. This chain uses TRBV4-2 with TRBJ2-1; D is unclear. In germline, CDR1 is LGHNA, CDR2 YNFKEQ. There are 13 residues in the CDR3. The CDR3: CASNQDTNNDQFF. The CDR3, as DNA: TGTGCCAGCAACCAAGATACAAACAATGATCAGTTCTTC.

Concerning this clonotype itself: The junction does not match germline at one end; this may be a read error. This rearrangement joins TRBV11-2 to TRBJ2-6; TRBD1 is a possible D gene (5 bases). The CDR3 extends over 15 amino acids. Germline V lookup: CDR1 SGHAT, CDR2 FQNNGV. In nucleotides, the CDR3 is TGTGCCATCCAACGACCGCGCTCTGGGGCCAACTTCCTGACTTTC. Its protein is CAIQRPRSGANFLTF.

The chain combines TRBV12-3 or TRBV12-4 with TRBJ2-3; 13 bases line up with TRBD2. With V trimmed by 6 bases and J by 6 bases, 9 bases remained unmatched. This CDR3 is built from 16 residues. CDR3 bases: TGTGCCAGCAGCCGTCGGACTAGCGGGAGCAATGATACGCAGTATTTT. Protein product: CASSRRTSGSNDTQYF.

There are a few counts of this clonotype. Lacking the conserved final phenylalanine or tryptophan, this CDR3 likely reflects a read error. The chain joins TRBV30 to TRBJ2-1; D possibly corresponds to TRBD1 (6 bases). V lost 2 bases, J lost 10 bases, and 18 bases lay in between. This CDR3 contains 14 residues. From germline, CDR1 is GTSNPN and CDR2 SVGIG (reference sequence). The CDR3, as DNA: TGTGCCTGGAGTAAGGGGGACCACCTAACCGAGCAGTTCTTA. It specifies CAWSKGDHLTEQFL.

This clonotype was found once. Sequence at one end of the junction differs from germline and may be a read error. The chain carries TRBV4-1 and TRBJ2-6; no definite D call. Germline V gene sequence: CDR1 MGHRA, CDR2 YSYEKL. The CDR3 runs 17 residues. CDR3 residues: CANSQDEWGSGANVLTF. The CDR3 DNA reads as TGCGCCAACAGCCAAGACGAATGGGGTTCTGGGGCCAACGTCCTGACTTTC.

The chain is built from TRBV29-1 and TRBJ2-3, with D perhaps matching TRBD1 (5 bases). The end of the DNA fits TRBJ1-5 better, so the J call may be wrong. Per the germline V gene, CDR1 is SQVTM and CDR2 is ANQGSEA. This CDR3 contains 15 residues. CDR3: CSARGGDFFTGTQHF. As DNA, the CDR3 is TGCAGCGCTAGGGGAGGGGACTTCTTCACAGGTACGCAGCATTTT.

Notes on this clonotype: A much bigger clone sits one base away, suggesting this may be a read error. Here the CDR3 omits its conserved ending phenylalanine or tryptophan, so a read error is the likely source. V and J are TRBV6-1 and TRBJ2-3; D might be TRBD1 (5 bases). Between the trimmed V and J ends, which lost 6 bases and 8 bases, there was a span of 9 bases. The CDR3 has 11 amino acids. Germline assignment: CDR1 MNHNS and CDR2 SASEGT. In DNA form, the CDR3 reads TGTGCCAGCAGATTAGGGGCTACGCAGTATCTT. Its translation: CASRLGATQYL.

V is TRBV10-3 and J is TRBJ1-2; TRBD1 aligns across 8 bases. Germline lookup yields CDR1 ENHRY and CDR2 SYGVKD. V dropped 7 bases and J dropped 5; count of bases not matched to a gene: 9. The CDR3 has 14 amino acids. The CDR3 loop reads CAIIETGTGYGYTF. The CDR3 DNA reads as TGTGCCATCATTGAAACCGGGACAGGATATGGCTACACCTTC.

On this clonotype itself: At one end, the junction sequence differs from germline, possibly due to a read error. The rearrangement links TRBV11-1 to TRBJ2-7, with D possibly being TRBD2 (5 bases). Germline CDR1 SGHAT, CDR2 FQDESV (reference sequence). The CDR3 is 17 amino acids. DNA for the CDR3: TGTGCCAGCAGCTTACGGCCGGCGGGTGAAAGCTCCTACAAGCAGTATTTC. Translated: CASSLRPAGESSYKQYF.

Concerning this clonotype: One junction end does not reproduce the germline sequence, and a read error may be involved. CDR3 protein: CASSLNGRASTDSQYF. CDR3 DNA sequence: TGCGCCAGTAGCTTGAACGGCCGTGCTAGCACAGATTCGCAGTATTTT. The rearrangement links TRBV5-1 to TRBJ2-3; possible D gene TRBD2, 5 bases. The germline gives CDR1 SGHRS, CDR2 YFSETQ. CDR3 length: 16 residues.

Notes on this clonotype: Mismatch with germline at one junction end may stem from a read error. The chain links TRBV29-1 to TRBJ1-1; no firm D call. The CDR3 extends over 15 amino acids. Germline CDR1 reads SQVTM; CDR2 reads ANQGSEA. CDR3 loop: CSVRARWGMNTEALF. For the CDR3, the DNA is TGCAGCGTTCGGGCGAGGTGGGGAATGAACACTGAAGCATTGTTT. The full variable domain, in which reference TRBV29-1 and TRBJ1-1 provide the parts outside the CDR3, is SAVISQKPSRDICQRGTSLTIQCQVDSQVTMMFWYRQQPGQSLTLIATANQGSEATYESGFVIDKFPISRPNLTFSTLTVSNMSPEDSSIYLCSVRARWGMNTEALFGQGTRLTVV.